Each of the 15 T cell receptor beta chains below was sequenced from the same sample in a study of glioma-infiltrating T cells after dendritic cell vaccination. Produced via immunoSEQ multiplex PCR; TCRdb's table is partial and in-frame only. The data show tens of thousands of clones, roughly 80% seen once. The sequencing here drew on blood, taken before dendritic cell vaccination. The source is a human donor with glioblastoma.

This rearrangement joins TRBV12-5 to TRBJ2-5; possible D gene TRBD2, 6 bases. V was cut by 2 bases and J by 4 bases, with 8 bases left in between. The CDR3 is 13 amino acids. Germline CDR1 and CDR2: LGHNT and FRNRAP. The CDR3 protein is CASGLIGGETQYF. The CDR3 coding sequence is TGTGCTAGTGGTTTGATCGGGGGAGAGACCCAGTACTTC. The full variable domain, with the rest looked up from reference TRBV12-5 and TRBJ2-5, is DARVTQTPRHKVTEMGQEVTMRCQPILGHNTVFWYRQTMMQGLELLAYFRNRAPLDDSGMPKDRFSAEMPDATLATLKIQPSEPRDSAVYFCASGLIGGETQYFGPGTRLLVL.

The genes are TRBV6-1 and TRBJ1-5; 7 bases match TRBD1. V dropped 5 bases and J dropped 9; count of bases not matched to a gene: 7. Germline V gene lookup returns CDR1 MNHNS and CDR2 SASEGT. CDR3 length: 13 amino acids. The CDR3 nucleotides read TGTGCCAGCAGTCGACCAGGGGGTGGGCCCCAGCATTTT. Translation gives CASSRPGGGPQHF.

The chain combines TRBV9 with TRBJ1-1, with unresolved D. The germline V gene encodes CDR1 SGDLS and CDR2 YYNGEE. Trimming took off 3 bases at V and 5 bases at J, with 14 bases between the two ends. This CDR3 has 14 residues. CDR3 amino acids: CASSGLAPGTEAFF. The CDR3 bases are TGTGCCAGCAGCGGCCTGGCCCCGGGGACTGAAGCTTTCTTT.

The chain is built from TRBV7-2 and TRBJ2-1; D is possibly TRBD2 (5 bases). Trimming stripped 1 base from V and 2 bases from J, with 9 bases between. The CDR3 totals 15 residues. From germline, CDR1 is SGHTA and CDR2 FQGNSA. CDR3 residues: CASSLEFGAYNEQFF. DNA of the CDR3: TGTGCCAGCAGCTTAGAATTCGGGGCCTACAATGAGCAGTTCTTC. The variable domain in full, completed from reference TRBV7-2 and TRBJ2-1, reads GAGVSQSPSNKVTEKGKDVELRCDPISGHTALYWYRQSLGQGLEFLIYFQGNSAPDKSGLPSDRFSAERTGGSVSTLTIQRTQQEDSAVYLCASSLEFGAYNEQFFGPGTRLTVL.

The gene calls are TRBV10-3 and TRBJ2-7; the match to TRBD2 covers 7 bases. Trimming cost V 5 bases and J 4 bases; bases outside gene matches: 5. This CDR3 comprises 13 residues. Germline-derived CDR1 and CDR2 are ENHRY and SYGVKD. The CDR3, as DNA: TGTGCCATCAGTACTAGCGCCGGGTACGAGCAGTACGTC. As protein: CAISTSAGYEQYV.

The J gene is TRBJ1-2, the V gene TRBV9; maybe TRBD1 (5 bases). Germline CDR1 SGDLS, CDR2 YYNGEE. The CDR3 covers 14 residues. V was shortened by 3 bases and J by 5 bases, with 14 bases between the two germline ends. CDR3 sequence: CASSAEGGVYGYTF. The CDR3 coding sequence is TGTGCCAGCAGCGCCGAGGGAGGGGTATATGGCTACACCTTC.

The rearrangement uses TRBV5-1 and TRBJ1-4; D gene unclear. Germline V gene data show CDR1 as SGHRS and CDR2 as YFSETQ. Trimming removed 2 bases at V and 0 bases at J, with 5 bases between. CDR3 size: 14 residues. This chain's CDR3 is CASSLGATNEKLFF. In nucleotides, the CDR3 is TGCGCCAGCAGCTTAGGAGCAACTAATGAAAAACTGTTTTTT.

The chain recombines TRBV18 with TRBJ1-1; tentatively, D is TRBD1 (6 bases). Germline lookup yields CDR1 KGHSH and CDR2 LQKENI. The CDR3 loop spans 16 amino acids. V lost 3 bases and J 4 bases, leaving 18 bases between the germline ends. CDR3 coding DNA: TGTGCCAGCTCACCTGGGGCAGGACAGTCGAGCACTGAAGCTTTCTTT. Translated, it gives CASSPGAGQSSTEAFF.

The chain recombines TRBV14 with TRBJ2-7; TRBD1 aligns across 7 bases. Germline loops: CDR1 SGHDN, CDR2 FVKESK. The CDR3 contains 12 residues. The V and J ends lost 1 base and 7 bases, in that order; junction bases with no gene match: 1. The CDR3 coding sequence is TGTGCCAGCAGCCAAGCCAGGGGGGAGCAGTACGTC. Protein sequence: CASSQARGEQYV.

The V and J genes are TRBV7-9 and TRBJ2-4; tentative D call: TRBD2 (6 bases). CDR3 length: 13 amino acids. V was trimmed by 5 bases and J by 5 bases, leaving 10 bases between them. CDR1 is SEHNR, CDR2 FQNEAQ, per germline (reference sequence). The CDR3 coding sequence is TGTGCCAGCAGCAGGGACTTCGAAAACATTCAGTACTTC. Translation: CASSRDFENIQYF.

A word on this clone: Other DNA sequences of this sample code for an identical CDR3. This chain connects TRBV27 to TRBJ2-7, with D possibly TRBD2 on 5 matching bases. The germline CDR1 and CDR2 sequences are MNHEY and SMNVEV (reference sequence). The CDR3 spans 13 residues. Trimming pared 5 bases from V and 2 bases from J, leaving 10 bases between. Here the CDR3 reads CASSPRGPYEQYF. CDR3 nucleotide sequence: TGTGCCAGCAGTCCTCGCGGGCCCTACGAGCAGTACTTC.

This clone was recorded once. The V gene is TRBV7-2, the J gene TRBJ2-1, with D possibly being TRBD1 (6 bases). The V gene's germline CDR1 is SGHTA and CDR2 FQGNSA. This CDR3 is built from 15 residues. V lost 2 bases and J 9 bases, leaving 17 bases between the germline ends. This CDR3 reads CASSLSNRAHTEQFF. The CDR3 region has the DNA TGTGCCAGCAGCTTATCCAACAGGGCCCACACTGAGCAGTTCTTC.

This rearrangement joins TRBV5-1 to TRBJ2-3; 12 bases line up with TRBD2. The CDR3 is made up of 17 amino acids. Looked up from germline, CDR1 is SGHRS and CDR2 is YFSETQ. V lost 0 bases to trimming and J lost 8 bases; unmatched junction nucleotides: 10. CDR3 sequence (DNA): TGCGCCAGCAGCTTGGAGCCTAGCGGGGGGGCGTCGGTTACGCAGTATTTT. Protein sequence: CASSLEPSGGASVTQYF.

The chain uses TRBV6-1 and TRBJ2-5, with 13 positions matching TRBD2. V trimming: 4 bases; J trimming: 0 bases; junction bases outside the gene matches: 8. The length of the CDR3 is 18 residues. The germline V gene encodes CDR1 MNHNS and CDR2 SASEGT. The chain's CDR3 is CASSGTTSGGPYQETQYF. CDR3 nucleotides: TGTGCCAGCAGTGGCACGACTAGCGGGGGGCCGTACCAAGAGACCCAGTACTTC.

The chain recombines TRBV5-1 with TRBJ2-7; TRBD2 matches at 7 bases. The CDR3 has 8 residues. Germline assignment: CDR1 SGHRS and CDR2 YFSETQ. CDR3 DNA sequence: TGCGCCAACGCCCGGGGGGACGTC. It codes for CANARGDV.